The source of this T cell receptor beta chain is a study of siplizumab effects on memory and regulatory T cells. TCRdb keeps only in-frame clones here, not all; method: immunoSEQ multiplex PCR. This sample yields over 60,000 clones, of which more than 80% are seen a single time; around 28% belongs to the top ten. The J segment lost 5 bases and the V segment lost 0 bases, leaving 5 bases of the junction unmatched. The CDR3 has 15 residues. The germline CDR1 and CDR2 sequences are SGHDT and YYEEEE. This clone has a single count. Its antigen remains unidentified. The study's findings and limits: Mappable alloreactive CD4+ clones were on average around 69% Treg-derived with siplizumab, 26.9% in controls. Proliferating Tregs in siplizumab cultures were never verified as suppressive.

The specimen was CD8+ T cells sorted from blood. The chain combines TRBV5-6 with TRBJ1-2, with 9 bases matching TRBD1. The sequence came from a human donor in good health. CDR3 nucleotide sequence: TGTGCCAGCAGCTTGGACAGGGGGCTGGAATATGGCTACACCTTC. Translating it yields CASSLDRGLEYGYTF.